A selection of T cell receptor beta chains follows, all from one sample in a study of spatial heterogeneity in lung cancer. MiXCR, applied by TCRdb to the 5' RACE reads, yields one record per CDR3 protein. The table has fewer than 60,000 distinct CDR3 sequences, roughly 7.4% seen once. Sequences were derived from PBMCs, sampled at follow-up. Receptor source: a female donor with early-stage non-small cell lung cancer. Each CDR3 is given with its conserved first and last residue. The D gene is left open where the match is weak. Clone size appears in some rows only: once, few, many, or a class for an expanded clone.

CDR3: CATSPKRTSGGIAEQYF; DNA: TGTGCCACCAGCCCCAAGAGGACTAGCGGGGGGATAGCCGAGCAGTACTTC; V: TRBV15; size: -; length: 17; J: TRBJ2-7; D: TRBD2
CDR3: CASSLGSGLFNQPQHF; DNA: TGTGCCAGCAGCTTAGGGTCAGGGTTATTCAATCAGCCCCAGCATTTT; V: TRBV7-9; size: many; length: 16; J: TRBJ1-5; D: -
CDR3: CASSYRVNTEAFF; DNA: TGTGCCAGCAGCTACCGTGTGAACACTGAAGCTTTCTTT; V: TRBV11-2; size: -; length: 13; J: TRBJ1-1; D: -
CDR3: CASSFGYSNGETQYF; DNA: TGTGCCAGCAGTTTTGGGTATAGCAATGGGGAGACCCAGTACTTC; V: TRBV28; size: -; length: 15; J: TRBJ2-5; D: -
CDR3: CASSPLGVTDSRYGYTF; DNA: TGTGCCAGCTCACCACTGGGAGTTACGGACTCCCGCTATGGCTACACCTTC; V: TRBV18; size: -; length: 17; J: TRBJ1-2; D: -
CDR3: CSAANTLRGRPYEQYF; DNA: TGCAGTGCCGCAAACACACTCAGGGGTAGGCCCTACGAGCAGTACTTC; V: TRBV20-1; size: many; length: 16; J: TRBJ2-7; D: -
CDR3: CASSVFRDRAADTQYF; DNA: TGTGCCAGCAGCGTATTCCGGGACAGGGCGGCAGATACGCAGTATTTT; V: TRBV11-2; size: many; length: 16; J: TRBJ2-3; D: TRBD1
CDR3: CATSRGATNEKLFF; DNA: TGTGCCACCAGCAGAGGTGCAACTAATGAAAAACTGTTTTTT; V: TRBV15; size: many; length: 14; J: TRBJ1-4; D: -
CDR3: CSAPASQNQPQHF; DNA: TGCAGTGCCCCCGCCAGCCAGAATCAGCCCCAGCATTTT; V: TRBV20-1; size: -; length: 13; J: TRBJ1-5; D: -
CDR3: CASSRGVVQYF; DNA: TGTGCCAGCAGCCGGGGGGTAGTGCAGTACTTC; V: TRBV27; size: many; length: 11; J: TRBJ2-7; D: TRBD2
CDR3: CASSVGAGGEDEQYF; DNA: TGTGCCAGCAGCGTAGGGGCAGGGGGCGAAGACGAGCAGTACTTC; V: TRBV9; size: many; length: 15; J: TRBJ2-7; D: TRBD1
CDR3: CSARRRRETYEQYF; DNA: TGCAGTGCTAGGAGAAGGAGGGAGACCTACGAGCAGTACTTC; V: TRBV20-1; size: -; length: 14; J: TRBJ2-7; D: -
CDR3: CATPRTDHYEQYF; DNA: TGTGCCACCCCTAGGACAGACCACTACGAGCAGTACTTC; V: TRBV24-1; size: many; length: 13; J: TRBJ2-7; D: -
CDR3: CASSDAAETQYF; DNA: TGTGCCAGCAGCGATGCTGCAGAGACCCAGTACTTC; V: TRBV9; size: few; length: 12; J: TRBJ2-5; D: -
CDR3: CASSEEWTGRVYGYTF; DNA: TGTGCCAGCAGTGAAGAGTGGACGGGCAGGGTCTATGGCTACACCTTC; V: TRBV6-1; size: many; length: 16; J: TRBJ1-2; D: -
CDR3: CASSQGNPGPYGYTF; DNA: TGTGCCAGCAGCCAAGGGAACCCGGGCCCCTATGGCTACACCTTC; V: TRBV3-1; size: few; length: 15; J: TRBJ1-2; D: -
CDR3: CASSLGTVSTDTQYF; DNA: TGCGCCAGCAGCTTGGGTACAGTTTCAACAGATACGCAGTATTTT; V: TRBV5-1; size: many; length: 15; J: TRBJ2-3; D: -
CDR3: CASSPRQGQETQYF; DNA: TGTGCTAGCAGCCCGAGACAGGGACAAGAGACCCAGTACTTC; V: TRBV7-7; size: -; length: 14; J: TRBJ2-5; D: TRBD1
CDR3: CASSRGRSSGNTIYF; DNA: TGTGCCAGTAGCCGGGGACGGAGCTCTGGAAACACCATATATTTT; V: TRBV19; size: few; length: 15; J: TRBJ1-3; D: -
CDR3: CASSHLGTTYEQYF; DNA: TGTGCCAGCAGCCACCTGGGGACCACCTACGAGCAGTACTTC; V: TRBV3-1; size: many; length: 14; J: TRBJ2-7; D: -
CDR3: CASSSRMGRETQYF; DNA: TGTGCCAGCAGCTCCAGGATGGGGCGAGAGACCCAGTACTTC; V: TRBV2; size: many; length: 14; J: TRBJ2-5; D: -
CDR3: CASSRDRGRTGELFF; DNA: TGCGCCAGCAGCCGCGACAGGGGGCGCACCGGGGAGCTGTTTTTT; V: TRBV4-1; size: many; length: 15; J: TRBJ2-2; D: TRBD1
CDR3: CASSPQGAVPYGYTF; DNA: TGTGCCAGCAGTCCACAGGGGGCAGTGCCCTATGGCTACACCTTC; V: TRBV6-2/TRBV6-3; size: many; length: 15; J: TRBJ1-2; D: TRBD1
CDR3: CSARDLSLAAGRYTF; DNA: TGCAGTGCTAGAGATCTGTCATTAGCGGCAGGCCGTTACACCTTC; V: TRBV20-1; size: many; length: 15; J: TRBJ1-2; D: -
CDR3: CASSAQGYNQPQHF; DNA: TGTGCCAGCAGTGCACAGGGGTACAATCAGCCCCAGCATTTT; V: TRBV6-1; size: many; length: 14; J: TRBJ1-5; D: TRBD1
CDR3: CASSPEGLPVPQYF; DNA: TGTGCCAGCAGCCCTGAAGGCCTCCCGGTTCCCCAGTACTTC; V: TRBV2; size: -; length: 14; J: TRBJ2-5; D: -
CDR3: CSASHTGGGALDTQYF; DNA: TGCAGTGCTTCCCACACCGGTGGGGGGGCCCTGGATACGCAGTATTTT; V: TRBV20-1; size: few; length: 16; J: TRBJ2-3; D: -
CDR3: CASSPDVSSQPQHF; DNA: TGCGCCAGCAGCCCGGACGTTAGTAGTCAGCCCCAGCATTTT; V: TRBV5-1; size: many; length: 14; J: TRBJ1-5; D: -
CDR3: CASSFADPYEQYF; DNA: TGTGCCAGCAGTTTCGCTGACCCCTACGAGCAGTACTTC; V: TRBV12-3/TRBV12-4; size: -; length: 13; J: TRBJ2-7; D: -
CDR3: CASRRTGGFDTGELFF; DNA: TGTGCCAGCAGGCGGACAGGGGGCTTTGACACCGGGGAGCTGTTTTTT; V: TRBV12-3/TRBV12-4; size: medium-sized; length: 16; J: TRBJ2-2; D: TRBD1
CDR3: CASSLASLGTDTQYF; DNA: TGCGCCAGCAGCTTGGCGTCCTTGGGCACAGATACGCAGTATTTT; V: TRBV5-1; size: -; length: 15; J: TRBJ2-3; D: -
CDR3: CASGRQSNPREQYF; DNA: TGTGCCAGCGGACGACAGTCGAACCCCCGTGAGCAGTACTTC; V: TRBV3-1; size: -; length: 14; J: TRBJ2-7; D: -
CDR3: CASSQEVLAKNIQYF; DNA: TGTGCCAGCAGCCAAGAGGTTCTAGCCAAAAACATTCAGTACTTC; V: TRBV3-1; size: -; length: 15; J: TRBJ2-4; D: -
CDR3: CASRGTNDGYTF; DNA: TGCGCCAGCCGCGGGACAAATGATGGCTACACCTTC; V: TRBV5-1; size: many; length: 12; J: TRBJ1-2; D: -